This T cell receptor beta chain is from a study of cytomegalovirus exposure and HLA in healthy donors. About the study: Early release data held around 82 million unique TCRs from HLA-typed donors.

Study-level results: Trimming of TCR beta V- and J-genes showed a link, identified in a later analysis, to a missense DCLRE1C variant. Later work found that TCR association rates differed between HLA loci; DRB1 had the most and HLA-C the fewest.

The CDR3 extends over 12 amino acids. Deletions cut 3 bases from V and 10 bases from J, with 15 bases between. Germline V lookup: CDR1 GTSNPN, CDR2 SVGIG (reference sequence). It was with 60 Vbeta and 13 Jbeta primers that the PCR ran. Some clones are missing from TCRdb's copy, which holds only in-frame ones; the method was immunoSEQ multiplex PCR. The sample lists roughly 100,000 clones, 76% seen once, with more than 6.5% in the top ten. In the case of this clone: The antigen is not known.

The V and J genes are TRBV30 and TRBJ1-2, with D possibly TRBD1 on 5 matching bases. Sequencing was carried out using PBMCs. The TCR originated in a man aged 35 to 55 in good health and CMV-seropositive. The CDR3 loop reads CAWRVSGRVYTF. CDR3 DNA: TGTGCCTGGAGGGTTTCAGGGAGGGTCTACACCTTC.